This T cell receptor (beta chain) stems from a study of T cells after yellow fever vaccination. TCRdb re-analysed the 5' RACE reads in MiXCR, keeping a single row per CDR3 protein. There are hundreds of thousands of distinct CDR3 sequences in the sample; approximately 13% occur only once, and 11% to 15% lies in the top ten. V was clipped by 2 bases and J by 2 bases, with 1 base between them. The germline V gene has CDR1 LNHDA and CDR2 SQIVND (reference sequence). The CDR3 consists of 12 residues. This clonotype was seen only a few times. V and J are TRBV19 and TRBJ1-3; D unclear. This material consisted of PBMCs, taken on the day of the yellow fever booster vaccination. The sequence was collected from a man aged 25 to 45 who received the YFV17D yellow fever vaccine. CDR3 residues: CASSIPGNTIYF. For the CDR3, the DNA is TGTGCCAGTAGTATACCTGGAAACACCATATATTTT.